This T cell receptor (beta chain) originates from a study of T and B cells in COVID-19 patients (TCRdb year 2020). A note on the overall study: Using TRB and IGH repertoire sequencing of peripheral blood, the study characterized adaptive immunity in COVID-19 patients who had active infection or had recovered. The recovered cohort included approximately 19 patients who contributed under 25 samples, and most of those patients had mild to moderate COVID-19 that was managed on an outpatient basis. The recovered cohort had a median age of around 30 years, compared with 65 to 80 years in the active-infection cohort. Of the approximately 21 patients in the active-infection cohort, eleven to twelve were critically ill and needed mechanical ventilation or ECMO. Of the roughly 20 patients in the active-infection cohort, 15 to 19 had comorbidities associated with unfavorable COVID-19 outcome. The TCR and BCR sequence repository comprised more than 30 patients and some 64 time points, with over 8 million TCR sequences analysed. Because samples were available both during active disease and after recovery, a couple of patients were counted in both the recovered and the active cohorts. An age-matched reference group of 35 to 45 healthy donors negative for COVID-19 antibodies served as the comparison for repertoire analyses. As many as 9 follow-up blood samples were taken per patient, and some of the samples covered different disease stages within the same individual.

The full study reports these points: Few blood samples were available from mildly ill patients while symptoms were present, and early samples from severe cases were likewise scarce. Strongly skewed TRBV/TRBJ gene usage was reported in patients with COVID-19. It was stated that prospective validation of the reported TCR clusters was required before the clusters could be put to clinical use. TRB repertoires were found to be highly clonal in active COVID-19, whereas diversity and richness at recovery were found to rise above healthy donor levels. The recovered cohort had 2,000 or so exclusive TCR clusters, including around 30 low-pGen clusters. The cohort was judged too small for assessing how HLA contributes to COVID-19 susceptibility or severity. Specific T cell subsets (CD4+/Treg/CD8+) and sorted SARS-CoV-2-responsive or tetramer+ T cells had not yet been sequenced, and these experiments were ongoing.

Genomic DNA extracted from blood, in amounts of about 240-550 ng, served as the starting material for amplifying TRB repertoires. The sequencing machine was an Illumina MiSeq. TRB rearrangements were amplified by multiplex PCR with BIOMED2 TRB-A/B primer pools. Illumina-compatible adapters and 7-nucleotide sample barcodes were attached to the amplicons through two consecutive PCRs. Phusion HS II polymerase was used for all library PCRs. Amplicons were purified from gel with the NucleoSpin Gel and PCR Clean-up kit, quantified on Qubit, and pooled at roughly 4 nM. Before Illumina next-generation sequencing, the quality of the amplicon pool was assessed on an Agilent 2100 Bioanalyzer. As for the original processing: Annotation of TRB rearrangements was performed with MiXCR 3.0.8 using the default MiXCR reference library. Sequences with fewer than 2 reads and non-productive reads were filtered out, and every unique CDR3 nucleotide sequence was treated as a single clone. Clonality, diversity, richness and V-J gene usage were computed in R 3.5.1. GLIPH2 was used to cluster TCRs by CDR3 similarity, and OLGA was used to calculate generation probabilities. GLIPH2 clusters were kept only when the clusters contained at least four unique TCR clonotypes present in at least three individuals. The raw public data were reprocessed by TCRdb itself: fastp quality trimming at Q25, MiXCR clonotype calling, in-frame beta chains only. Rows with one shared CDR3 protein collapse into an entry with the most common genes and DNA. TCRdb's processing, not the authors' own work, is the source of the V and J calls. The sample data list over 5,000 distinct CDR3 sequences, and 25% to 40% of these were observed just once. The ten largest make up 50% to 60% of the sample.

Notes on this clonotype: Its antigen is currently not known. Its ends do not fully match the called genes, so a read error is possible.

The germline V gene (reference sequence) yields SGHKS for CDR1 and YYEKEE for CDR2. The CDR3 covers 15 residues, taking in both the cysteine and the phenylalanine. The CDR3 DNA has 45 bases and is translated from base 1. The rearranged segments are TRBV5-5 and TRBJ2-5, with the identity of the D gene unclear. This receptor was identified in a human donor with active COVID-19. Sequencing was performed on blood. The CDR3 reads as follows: CASSLAGPPGETQYF. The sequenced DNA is TGCGCCAGCAGCTTGGCCGGACCCCCGGGAGAGACCCAGTACTTC. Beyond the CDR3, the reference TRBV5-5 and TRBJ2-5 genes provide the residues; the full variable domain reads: DAGVTQSPTHLIKTRGQQVTLRCSPISGHKSVSWYQQVLGQGPQFIFQYYEKEERGRGNFPDRFSARQFPNYSSELNVNALLLGDSALYLCASSLAGPPGETQYFGPGTRLLVL.